The T cell receptor beta chain under discussion was sequenced for a study of CD8+ T cells in alopecia areata. This sample's treatment: oral pan-JAK inhibitor, 5-10 mg twice daily. It was cDNA, reverse transcribed from extracted RNA, that served as the sequencing template. Produced via immunoSEQ multiplex PCR; TCRdb's table is partial and in-frame only. In the table there are 100,000 to 150,000 clones, roughly 57% of which are singletons. This clonotype was sampled from a human donor with alopecia areata. Sequences were derived from CD4+ T cells sorted from blood, sampled at week 4, from a patient treated with tofacitinib.

The CDR3 protein is CASSLGISDFITTQYF. The CDR3 nucleotides read TGCGCCAGCAGCTTGGGGATTTCGGACTTCATAACTACGCAGTATTTT. This chain links TRBV5-1 with TRBJ2-3, with D possibly being TRBD2 (5 bases). Germline assignment: CDR1 SGHRS and CDR2 YFSETQ. This CDR3 has 16 amino acids. The V end was cut by 0 bases, the J end by 8 bases, with 19 bases between.